These 9 T cell receptor beta chains originate from one sample sequenced in a study of blood T cell repertoires in COVID-19. Produced via immunoSEQ multiplex PCR; TCRdb's table is partial and in-frame only. The table lists about 230,000 clones, 80% to 90% of them singletons. The specimen was peripheral blood. These receptors originate from a man between 40 and 49 years old who had recovered from COVID-19.

This clone came up once. The V gene is TRBV10-1, the J gene TRBJ2-3; maybe TRBD2 (7 bases). The V gene lost 4 bases and the J gene lost 4 bases, with 15 bases spanning the gap. This CDR3 region has 15 residues. The germline gives CDR1 WNHNN, CDR2 SYGVQD (reference sequence). CDR3 amino acids: CASSGIGGPSDTQYF. CDR3 coding DNA: TGCGCCAGCAGTGGGATCGGGGGGCCCTCAGATACGCAGTATTTT.

This clone occurred once. The V and J genes are TRBV2 and TRBJ1-2, with a weak D call TRBD1 (5 bases). Per the germline V gene, CDR1 is SNHLY and CDR2 is FYNNEI. Deletions cut 0 bases from V and 6 bases from J, with 14 bases between. This CDR3 region has 15 residues. The CDR3 region has the DNA TGTGCCAGCAGTGAAGCAGGGCTCAGGGAAAATGGCTACACCTTC. It encodes CASSEAGLRENGYTF.

The V and J genes are TRBV6-6 and TRBJ1-6; 8 bases fit TRBD1. The CDR3 spans 14 residues. V lost 3 bases and J lost 11; bases outside the gene matches: 6. Germline V lookup: CDR1 MNHNY, CDR2 SVGAGI (reference sequence). CDR3 region: CASSYGQGTAPLHF. The CDR3 DNA is TGTGCCAGCAGTTATGGACAGGGCACAGCACCCCTCCACTTT.

This clone turned up a few times. V and J are TRBV5-4 and TRBJ2-7; perhaps TRBD2 as D (5 bases). The germline gives CDR1 SGHNT, CDR2 YYREEE (reference sequence). The CDR3 runs to 14 residues. The ends were cut back, 3 bases at V and 4 bases at J, with 14 bases in the middle. CDR3 DNA sequence: TGTGCCAGCAGCTACGGAGAGAGAGGGTACGAGCAGTACTTC. As protein: CASSYGERGYEQYF.

The sample holds a few counts of this clone. The chain carries TRBV11-2 and TRBJ1-1; TRBD1 matches 8 bases. Losses at the gene ends were 4 bases for V and 1 base for J; bases not matched to a gene: 8. This CDR3 region has 16 residues. Per germline, CDR1 SGHAT and CDR2 FQNNGV. The CDR3 region is CASSYGQGGENTEAFF. CDR3 nucleotide sequence: TGTGCCAGCAGCTATGGACAGGGCGGGGAGAACACTGAAGCTTTCTTT.

The chain's CDR3 is CASSPGLAEYNEQFF. The CDR3 DNA sequence: TGTGCCAGCTCACCAGGACTAGCGGAGTACAATGAGCAGTTCTTC. The rearrangement links TRBV18 to TRBJ2-1; TRBD2 matches 10 bases. The germline CDR1 and CDR2 sequences are KGHSH and LQKENI. CDR3 size: 15 residues. The trim removed 2 bases at V and 4 bases at J, leaving 2 bases unmatched.

The chain has TRBV7-2 and TRBJ2-3, with D perhaps TRBD1 (6 bases). From germline, CDR1 is SGHTA and CDR2 FQGNSA. Trimming left V 3 bases short and J 1 base short, with 17 bases between. This CDR3 contains 17 residues. The CDR3 region has the DNA TGTGCCAGCAGCTTTAAGGGCTTGGGGGCGGGCACAGATACGCAGTATTTT. It is translated as CASSFKGLGAGTDTQYF.

The rearrangement links TRBV4-3 to TRBJ1-2, with 10 bases identical to TRBD1. CDR1 is LGHNA, CDR2 YSLEER, per germline. V shed 5 bases, J shed 6 bases, and the junction held 3 bases outside the gene matches. The CDR3 consists of 13 residues. As DNA, the CDR3 is TGCGCCAGCAGCGAGACAGGGGGCAATGGCTACACCTTC. This codes for CASSETGGNGYTF.

The rearrangement uses TRBV19 and TRBJ1-1; D unclear. The CDR3 is 16 amino acids. Looked up from germline, CDR1 is LNHDA and CDR2 is SQIVND (reference sequence). V lost 2 bases and J lost 0, with 13 bases in between. The CDR3: CASSINAALLNTEAFF. For the CDR3, the DNA is TGTGCCAGTAGTATAAACGCTGCACTCCTGAACACTGAAGCTTTCTTT.